One and the same sample provided the 22 T cell receptor beta chains below, sequenced in a study of beta chain features in type 1 diabetes. General study results and limits: People with Type 1 diabetes carried modestly yet significantly shorter TCRB CDR3s in all four CD4+ subsets.

Their target antigens are unknown. Reverse transcription of all isolated RNA meant that expressed TCRB transcripts were sequenced. The assay was immunoSEQ multiplex PCR, and TCRdb's table has in-frame clones only and misses some. This table has a few hundred thousand clones, roughly 24% appearing once. The sample consisted of naive CD4+ T cells from blood. The receptors were gathered from a woman aged 25 to 39 with type 1 diabetes.

V and J are TRBV5-4 and TRBJ2-3; 8 bases map to TRBD2. CDR1 is SGHNT and CDR2 is YYREEE in the germline V gene (reference sequence). V was pared by 3 bases and J by 3 bases, with 9 bases of the junction left unmatched. The CDR3 spans 16 residues. The CDR3 here is CASSSPAGVSTDTQYF. As DNA, the CDR3 is TGTGCCAGCAGCTCCCCAGCGGGAGTTTCTACAGATACGCAGTATTTT.

The chain has TRBV5-6 and TRBJ1-1; weak D call: TRBD1 (6 bases). There are 13 residues in the CDR3. CDR1 is SGHDT and CDR2 is YYEEEE in the germline V gene. V shed 5 bases and J shed 1 base, with 9 bases lying between them. CDR3 loop: CASSMTGNTEAFF. The CDR3 nucleotides are TGTGCCAGCAGTATGACAGGGAACACTGAAGCTTTCTTT.

The chain joins TRBV5-1 to TRBJ2-3; 8 nucleotides agree with TRBD1. Trimming cost V 7 bases and J 4 bases; bases outside gene matches: 11. Per the germline V gene, CDR1 is SGHRS and CDR2 is YFSETQ. This CDR3 has 15 amino acids. The CDR3 sequence is CASQGQVGRADTQYF. CDR3 DNA: TGCGCCAGCCAGGGACAGGTTGGTAGGGCAGATACGCAGTATTTT.

The CDR3 region has the DNA TGTGCCAGCAGCCCCGGGATCACAGATACGCAGTATTTT. Translating gives CASSPGITDTQYF. The gene calls are TRBV11-2 and TRBJ2-3; TRBD2 might be the D (5 bases). The CDR3 has 13 amino acids. Germline CDR1 SGHAT, CDR2 FQNNGV. Trimming took off 5 bases at V and 2 bases at J, with 8 bases between the two ends. The full variable domain, its missing parts supplied by reference TRBV11-2 and TRBJ2-3, is EAGVAQSPRYKIIEKRQSVAFWCNPISGHATLYWYQQILGQGPKLLIQFQNNGVVDDSQLPKDRFSAERLKGVDSTLKIQPAKLEDSAVYLCASSPGITDTQYFGPGTRLTVL.

This clone has more than one count but fewer than ten. The CDR3 sequence: CAWTPGGETQYF. In nucleotides, the CDR3 is TGTGCCTGGACCCCAGGGGGAGAGACCCAGTACTTC. The chain recombines TRBV30 with TRBJ2-5; 7 nucleotides line up with TRBD1. This CDR3 spans 12 amino acids. Unmatched junction bases numbered 3, after V lost 4 bases and J lost 4 bases. CDR1 and CDR2 from the germline V gene are GTSNPN and SVGIG (reference sequence).

This clone turned up a few times. The chain has TRBV28 and TRBJ2-1; 7 bases fit TRBD1. Trimming at V came to 4 bases and at J to 10 bases, leaving 4 bases not matched to a gene. CDR1 and CDR2 (germline): MDHEN, SYDVKM. This CDR3 comprises 12 residues. CDR3 loop: CASSSRDREQFF. The CDR3 DNA is TGTGCCAGCAGTTCCCGGGACAGAGAGCAGTTCTTC.

The gene calls are TRBV9 and TRBJ2-7, with 8 bases aligning to TRBD2. Germline CDR1 and CDR2: SGDLS and YYNGEE. This CDR3 has 14 amino acids. The junction had 3 bases not matched to a gene; V was cut back by 0 bases and J by 4 bases. DNA for the CDR3: TGTGCCAGCAGCGTAGGGCGGGGGGCTTACGAGCAGTACTTC. Protein: CASSVGRGAYEQYF.

In its sample, this clone was seen a few times. The chain joins TRBV2 to TRBJ2-1; 7 positions agree with TRBD2. The CDR3 is made up of 13 amino acids. The germline CDR1 and CDR2 sequences are SNHLY and FYNNEI. V dropped 9 bases and J dropped 6; count of bases not matched to a gene: 8. The CDR3 reads CASVRPGGNEQFF. CDR3 bases: TGTGCCAGTGTACGTCCGGGAGGCAATGAGCAGTTCTTC.

This chain joins TRBV20-1 and TRBJ2-1; D is uncertain. The V end was cut by 5 bases, the J end by 2 bases, with 4 bases between. CDR1 DFQATT and CDR2 SNEGSKA come from the germline V gene (reference sequence). The CDR3 is 11 amino acids. In nucleotides, the CDR3 is TGCAGTGCTCCTACCTACAATGAGCAGTTCTTC. Protein sequence: CSAPTYNEQFF.

This clone was picked up a small number of times. The gene calls are TRBV6-5 and TRBJ2-5; 8 bases are shared with TRBD2. The germline V gene encodes CDR1 MNHEY and CDR2 SVGAGI. The J segment lost 5 bases and the V segment lost 0 bases, leaving 5 bases of the junction unmatched. CDR3 length equals 15 residues. CDR3 sequence reads: CASSYSPGGVETQYF. CDR3 nucleotides: TGTGCCAGCAGTTACTCCCCGGGGGGGGTGGAGACCCAGTACTTC.

The chain carries TRBV5-1 and TRBJ2-1, with TRBD2 matching over 7 bases. The J segment lost 3 bases and the V segment lost 4 bases, leaving 4 bases of the junction unmatched. Per germline, CDR1 SGHRS and CDR2 YFSETQ. CDR3 length: 14 residues. DNA for the CDR3: TGCGCCAGCAGCGGCGGGAGACTCTACAATGAGCAGTTCTTC. Translated: CASSGGRLYNEQFF.

This clone was detected only a few times. This chain joins TRBV2 and TRBJ2-5; TRBD1 matches 7 bases. Losses at the gene ends were 4 bases for V and 0 bases for J; bases not matched to a gene: 5. The CDR3 covers 15 residues. Germline V CDR1 and CDR2: SNHLY, FYNNEI. CDR3 protein: CASSAQGTYQETQYF. The CDR3 DNA is TGTGCCAGCAGTGCACAGGGGACCTACCAAGAGACCCAGTACTTC.

In this sample, this clone turned up once. The V call is TRBV28, the J call TRBJ2-5; 8 nucleotides match TRBD2. Trimming at V came to 6 bases and at J to 2 bases, leaving 8 bases not matched to a gene. The CDR3 loop spans 15 amino acids. Germline CDR1 and CDR2: MDHEN and SYDVKM. CDR3 residues: CASRSTGLGQETQYF. CDR3 nucleotides: TGTGCCAGCAGATCCACGGGACTAGGGCAAGAGACCCAGTACTTC.

This clone was recorded a few times. The chain recombines TRBV4-1 with TRBJ2-7; perhaps TRBD2 as D (5 bases). CDR3 size: 15 residues. CDR1 is MGHRA and CDR2 is YSYEKL in the germline V gene. Trimming removed 0 bases at V and 0 bases at J, with 9 bases between. CDR3 nucleotides: TGCGCCAGCAGCCAAGACGGGGTTGACTCCTACGAGCAGTACTTC. Its protein is CASSQDGVDSYEQYF.

The chain links TRBV20-1 to TRBJ2-7, with TRBD1 matching over 11 bases. Looked up from germline, CDR1 is DFQATT and CDR2 is SNEGSKA (reference sequence). The junction had 4 bases not matched to a gene; V was cut back by 6 bases and J by 9 bases. This CDR3 is 11 amino acids long. CDR3 in DNA: TGCAGTGCGCGGACAGGGGGCTGGCAGTACTTC. Translated: CSARTGGWQYF.

The chain has TRBV19 and TRBJ1-5, with 9 bases that match TRBD1. The length of the CDR3 is 15 residues. Germline V gene sequence: CDR1 LNHDA, CDR2 SQIVND (reference sequence). J lost 1 base, V lost 5 bases, and 3 bases had no gene match. CDR3 residues: CASSHGQGSNQPQHF. CDR3 nucleotides: TGTGCCAGTAGTCACGGACAGGGGAGCAATCAGCCCCAGCATTTT.

The rearrangement links TRBV11-1 to TRBJ2-3, with a tentative D call TRBD2 (5 bases). V was trimmed by 2 bases and J by 4 bases, leaving 16 bases between them. The CDR3 totals 16 residues. The germline V gene has CDR1 SGHAT and CDR2 FQDESV (reference sequence). The CDR3 here is CASSLSSGISADTQYF. In DNA form, the CDR3 reads TGTGCCAGCAGCTTATCCTCGGGGATTTCAGCAGATACGCAGTATTTT. Based on the CDR3 plus reference TRBV11-1 and TRBJ2-3, the full variable domain is EAEVAQSPRYKITEKSQAVAFWCDPISGHATLYWYRQILGQGPELLVQFQDESVVDDSQLPKDRFSAERLKGVDSTLKIQPAELGDSAMYLCASSLSSGISADTQYFGPGTRLTVL.

This clone was detected only a few times. The V and J genes are TRBV7-9 and TRBJ2-2; 14 bases fit TRBD2. Germline CDR1 and CDR2: SEHNR and FQNEAQ (reference sequence). The CDR3 covers 19 residues. Trimming took 5 bases from V and 3 from J; bases not matched to a gene: 11. CDR3 amino acids: CASSTRLAGGDRDTGELFF. The CDR3 region has the DNA TGTGCCAGCAGCACCCGACTAGCGGGAGGGGACCGGGACACCGGGGAGCTGTTTTTT. The full variable domain, with the rest looked up from reference TRBV7-9 and TRBJ2-2, is DTGVSQNPRHKITKRGQNVTFRCDPISEHNRLYWYRQTLGQGPEFLTYFQNEAQLEKSRLLSDRFSAERPKGSFSTLEIQRTEQGDSAMYLCASSTRLAGGDRDTGELFFGEGSRLTVL.

CDR3 loop: CAIRPREGHTGELFF. The CDR3 DNA follows: TGTGCCATCAGACCCCGGGAGGGCCACACCGGGGAGCTGTTTTTT. The chain has TRBV10-3 and TRBJ2-2; TRBD2 agrees at 8 bases. CDR1 is ENHRY, CDR2 SYGVKD, per germline. CDR3 length equals 15 residues. Trimming at V came to 6 bases and at J to 3 bases, leaving 6 bases not matched to a gene.

This clone has a handful of counts. The chain combines TRBV5-1 with TRBJ2-1, with D tentatively TRBD2 (7 bases). The CDR3 runs 16 residues. CDR1 and CDR2 (germline): SGHRS, YFSETQ. V dropped 5 bases and J dropped 4 bases, with 19 bases sitting between them. The CDR3 sequence: CASRPAGALNYNEQFF. CDR3 nucleotides: TGCGCCAGCAGGCCGGCGGGGGCCCTGAATTACAATGAGCAGTTCTTC. Based on the CDR3 plus reference TRBV5-1 and TRBJ2-1, the full variable domain is KAGVTQTPRYLIKTRGQQVTLSCSPISGHRSVSWYQQTPGQGLQFLFEYFSETQRNKGNFPGRFSGRQFSNSRSEMNVSTLELGDSALYLCASRPAGALNYNEQFFGPGTRLTVL.

The V and J genes are TRBV28 and TRBJ1-3; no clear D gene. Looked up from germline, CDR1 is MDHEN and CDR2 is SYDVKM. This CDR3 comprises 15 residues. V dropped 3 bases and J dropped 1 base, with 10 bases sitting between them. The CDR3 nucleotides are TGTGCCAGCAGTTTGCTCAGGAGGTCTGGAAACACCATATATTTT. This encodes CASSLLRRSGNTIYF.

This clone was detected a few times. Other DNA sequences in the sample encode the same CDR3. V gene TRBV4-1 combines with J gene TRBJ1-3; D is undetermined. CDR3 length equals 14 residues. CDR1 MGHRA and CDR2 YSYEKL come from the germline V gene. The V end was cut by 1 base, the J end by 0 bases, with 4 bases between. The CDR3 DNA is TGCGCCAGCAGCCAAGGTCACTCTGGAAACACCATATATTTT. Residues: CASSQGHSGNTIYF.